This T cell receptor beta chain was identified during a study of identical twins. This clonotype occurred many times. TCRdb recomputed calls from the 5' RACE reads with MiXCR, one row per CDR3 protein. The sample contains 450,000 or so distinct CDR3 sequences, about 24% of which appear only once. CDR3 length: 13 amino acids. Trimming took 6 bases from V and 0 from J, leaving 8 bases between them. Germline CDR1 reads MNHEY; CDR2 reads SVGEGT. The same data also went into a second study, on T cells expressing NK-cell markers. From that paper: Whether expanded NKG2C-expressing T cell clones recognize HCMV is unknown.

This sequence joins TRBV6-2 or TRBV6-3 and TRBJ1-1; unclear D gene. The origin of this receptor is a woman aged 18-30 years in good health. Sequencing was performed on CD4+ T cells sorted from blood. The CDR3 reads CASSPQMNTEAFF. In DNA form, the CDR3 reads TGTGCCAGCAGCCCCCAGATGAACACTGAAGCTTTCTTT.